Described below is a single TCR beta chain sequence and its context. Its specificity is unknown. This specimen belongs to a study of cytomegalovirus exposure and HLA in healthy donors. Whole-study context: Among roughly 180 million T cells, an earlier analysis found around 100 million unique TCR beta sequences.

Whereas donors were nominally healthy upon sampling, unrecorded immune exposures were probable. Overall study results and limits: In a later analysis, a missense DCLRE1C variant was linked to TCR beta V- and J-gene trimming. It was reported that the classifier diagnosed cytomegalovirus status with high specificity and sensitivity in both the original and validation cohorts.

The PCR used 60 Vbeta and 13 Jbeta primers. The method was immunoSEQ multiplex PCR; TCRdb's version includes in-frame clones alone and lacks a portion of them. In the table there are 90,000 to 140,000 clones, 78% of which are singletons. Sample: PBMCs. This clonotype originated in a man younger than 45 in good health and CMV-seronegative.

Written as DNA, the CDR3 is TGTGCCAGCAGCTCTTGGACTAGCGAGCAAGAGACCCAGTACTTC. Protein product: CASSSWTSEQETQYF. The chain uses TRBV5-4 and TRBJ2-5, with 9 bases aligning to TRBD2. The CDR3 totals 15 residues. Per germline, CDR1 SGHNT and CDR2 YYREEE (reference sequence). V trimming: 3 bases; J trimming: 2 bases; junction bases outside the gene matches: 5.